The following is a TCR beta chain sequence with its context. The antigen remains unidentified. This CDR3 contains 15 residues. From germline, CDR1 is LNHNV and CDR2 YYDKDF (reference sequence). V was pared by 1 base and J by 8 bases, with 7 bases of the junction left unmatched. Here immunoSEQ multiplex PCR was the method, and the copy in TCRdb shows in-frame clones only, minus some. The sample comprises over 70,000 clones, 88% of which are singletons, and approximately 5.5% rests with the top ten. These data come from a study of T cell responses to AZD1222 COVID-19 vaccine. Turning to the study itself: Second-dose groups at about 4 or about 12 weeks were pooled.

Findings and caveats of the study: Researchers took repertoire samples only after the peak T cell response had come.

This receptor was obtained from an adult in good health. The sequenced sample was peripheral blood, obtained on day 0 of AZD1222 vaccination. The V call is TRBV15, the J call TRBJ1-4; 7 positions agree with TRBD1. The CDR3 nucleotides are TGTGCCACCAGCAGAGGGTTGAGGGGGCGGGAAAAACTGTTTTTT. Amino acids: CATSRGLRGREKLFF.